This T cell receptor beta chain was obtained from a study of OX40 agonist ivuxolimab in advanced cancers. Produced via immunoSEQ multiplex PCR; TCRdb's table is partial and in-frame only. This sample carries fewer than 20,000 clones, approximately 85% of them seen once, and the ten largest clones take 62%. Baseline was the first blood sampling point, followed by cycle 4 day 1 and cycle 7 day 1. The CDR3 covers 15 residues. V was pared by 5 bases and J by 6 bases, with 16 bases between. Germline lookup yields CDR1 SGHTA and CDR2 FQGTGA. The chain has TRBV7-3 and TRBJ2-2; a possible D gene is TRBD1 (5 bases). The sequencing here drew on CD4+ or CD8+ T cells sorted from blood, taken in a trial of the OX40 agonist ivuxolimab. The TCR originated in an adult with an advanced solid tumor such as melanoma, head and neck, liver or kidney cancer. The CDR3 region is CASSEAPGWAGELFF. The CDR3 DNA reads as TGTGCCAGCAGCGAGGCGCCAGGGTGGGCCGGGGAGCTGTTTTTT.